Listed below are T cell receptor beta chains from one sample, sequenced in a study of blood T cell repertoires in COVID-19. Here immunoSEQ multiplex PCR was the method, and the copy in TCRdb shows in-frame clones only, minus some. The sample has over 400,000 clones; approximately 91% are singletons. Sample: peripheral blood. These receptors came from a woman aged 45-65 years with COVID-19, enrolled during active disease. Both conserved end residues are part of each CDR3. Fields, in order: D gene, J gene, clone size, V gene, CDR3 length, CDR3 DNA, CDR3 protein. D genes are given only for firm matches. Size is stated for part of the rows, as once, few or many counts, or as a class when the clone is expanded.

d_gene: TRBD1
j_gene: TRBJ2-2
abundance: once
v_gene: TRBV12-3/TRBV12-4
len: 13
CDR3nt: TGTGCCAGCGAACAGGGGGTTCCCGGGGAGCTGTTTTTT
CDR3aa: CASEQGVPGELFF

d_gene: TRBD1
j_gene: TRBJ1-5
abundance: .
v_gene: TRBV7-8
len: 17
CDR3nt: TGTGCCAGCAGCGCAAACCCAAGGACAGGGGGCGGTCAGCCCCAGCATTTT
CDR3aa: CASSANPRTGGGQPQHF

d_gene: .
j_gene: TRBJ2-7
abundance: .
v_gene: TRBV21-1
len: 14
CDR3nt: TGTGCCAGCATCCGGACTAGCGAGTACTACGAGCAGTACTTC
CDR3aa: CASIRTSEYYEQYF

d_gene: TRBD1
j_gene: TRBJ1-1
abundance: .
v_gene: TRBV5-1
len: 15
CDR3nt: TGCGCCAGCAGCTTGGGGGACAGGGTGGACACTGAAGCTTTCTTT
CDR3aa: CASSLGDRVDTEAFF

d_gene: TRBD1
j_gene: TRBJ1-1
abundance: .
v_gene: TRBV19
len: 13
CDR3nt: TGTGCCACCCGGGACAGAGTGAACACTGAAGCTTTCTTT
CDR3aa: CATRDRVNTEAFF

d_gene: TRBD1
j_gene: TRBJ2-5
abundance: .
v_gene: TRBV28
len: 15
CDR3nt: TGTGCCAGCAGTTTCCGGGACAGGGGACGGGAGACCCAGTACTTC
CDR3aa: CASSFRDRGRETQYF

d_gene: TRBD1
j_gene: TRBJ1-4
abundance: .
v_gene: TRBV12-5
len: 16
CDR3nt: TGTGCTAGTGGTTCCCCTAGACAGGGGGTGCCCCAGAGACTGTTTTTT
CDR3aa: CASGSPRQGVPQRLFF

d_gene: TRBD1
j_gene: TRBJ2-1
abundance: .
v_gene: TRBV5-1
len: 12
CDR3nt: TGCGCCAGCAGCTCGACAGGGACTGAGCAGTTCTTC
CDR3aa: CASSSTGTEQFF

d_gene: TRBD2
j_gene: TRBJ2-3
abundance: .
v_gene: TRBV18
len: 16
CDR3nt: TGTGCCAGCTCACCCGGACTAGAGGGCAGGAGGCCTACGCAGTATTTT
CDR3aa: CASSPGLEGRRPTQYF

d_gene: TRBD1
j_gene: TRBJ1-2
abundance: .
v_gene: TRBV7-9
len: 16
CDR3nt: TGTGCCAGCAGCCCTATCAAACAGGGGGCGCAGGCTGGCTACACCTTC
CDR3aa: CASSPIKQGAQAGYTF

d_gene: .
j_gene: TRBJ1-4
abundance: once
v_gene: TRBV15
len: 17
CDR3nt: TGTGCCACCAGCAGAGACAGTCTAGACGCAACTAATGAAAAACTGTTTTTT
CDR3aa: CATSRDSLDATNEKLFF

d_gene: .
j_gene: TRBJ1-4
abundance: .
v_gene: TRBV19
len: 14
CDR3nt: TGTGCCAGTAGTGAACAGGCATCTAATGAAAAACTGTTTTTT
CDR3aa: CASSEQASNEKLFF

d_gene: TRBD2
j_gene: TRBJ2-1
abundance: .
v_gene: TRBV25-1
len: 16
CDR3nt: TGTGCCAGCAGTGAGACCGGCGGGGGGGGCTACAATGAGCAGTTCTTC
CDR3aa: CASSETGGGGYNEQFF

d_gene: TRBD2
j_gene: TRBJ2-2
abundance: .
v_gene: TRBV9
len: 15
CDR3nt: TGTGCCAGCAGCTTAGCGGGGGGATCCACCGGGGAGCTGTTTTTT
CDR3aa: CASSLAGGSTGELFF

d_gene: TRBD1
j_gene: TRBJ2-3
abundance: .
v_gene: TRBV10-3
len: 16
CDR3nt: TGTGCCATCAGTGAGTCGGGGACAGCTTCCACAGGTACGCAGTATTTT
CDR3aa: CAISESGTASTGTQYF

d_gene: TRBD1
j_gene: TRBJ2-7
abundance: .
v_gene: TRBV5-4
len: 13
CDR3nt: TGTGCCAGCTCGCGCAGGGACAGATACGAGCAGTACTTC
CDR3aa: CASSRRDRYEQYF

d_gene: .
j_gene: TRBJ2-2
abundance: .
v_gene: TRBV6-5
len: 13
CDR3nt: TGTGCCAGCAGCCCGTTAAACACCGGGGAGCTGTTTTTT
CDR3aa: CASSPLNTGELFF

d_gene: .
j_gene: TRBJ2-3
abundance: .
v_gene: TRBV7-9
len: 13
CDR3nt: TGTGCCAGCAGCTTAGGGCGGCAGGATACGCAGTATTTT
CDR3aa: CASSLGRQDTQYF

d_gene: .
j_gene: TRBJ1-4
abundance: .
v_gene: TRBV28
len: 14
CDR3nt: TGTGCCAGCAGCCGGTCCTACAGAGAGGAAAAACTGTTTTTT
CDR3aa: CASSRSYREEKLFF

d_gene: .
j_gene: TRBJ1-1
abundance: .
v_gene: TRBV19
len: 12
CDR3nt: TGTGCCAGTAGTGATGGGACATCTGAAGCTTTCTTT
CDR3aa: CASSDGTSEAFF

d_gene: .
j_gene: TRBJ2-5
abundance: .
v_gene: TRBV5-4
len: 13
CDR3nt: TGTGCCAGCAGTCCTGACAAGTTTCAGACCCAGTACTTC
CDR3aa: CASSPDKFQTQYF

d_gene: .
j_gene: TRBJ2-4
abundance: .
v_gene: TRBV10-2
len: 13
CDR3nt: TGCGCCAGCAGCCAGGGGTCCAAAAACATTCAGTACTTC
CDR3aa: CASSQGSKNIQYF

d_gene: .
j_gene: TRBJ2-3
abundance: once
v_gene: TRBV9
len: 14
CDR3nt: TGTGCCAGCAGCGTAGGGGCCAGGGGAGATACGCAGTATTTT
CDR3aa: CASSVGARGDTQYF

d_gene: .
j_gene: TRBJ1-1
abundance: .
v_gene: TRBV3-1/TRBV3-2
len: 12
CDR3nt: TGTGCCAGCAGCCAATGGGGCTTTGAAGCTTTCTTT
CDR3aa: CASSQWGFEAFF

d_gene: .
j_gene: TRBJ2-7
abundance: .
v_gene: TRBV4-2
len: 14
CDR3nt: TGTGCCAGCAGCCAAGATTCGGCGCCTAGGGAGCAGTACTTC
CDR3aa: CASSQDSAPREQYF

d_gene: TRBD2
j_gene: TRBJ2-7
abundance: .
v_gene: TRBV6-5
len: 14
CDR3nt: TGTGCCAGCACGACTAGCGGGGGCTCCTACGAGCAGTACTTC
CDR3aa: CASTTSGGSYEQYF

d_gene: TRBD1
j_gene: TRBJ1-4
abundance: .
v_gene: TRBV7-9
len: 15
CDR3nt: TGTGCCAGCAGCACAACTTACAGGGGGCTGGAAAAACTGTTTTTT
CDR3aa: CASSTTYRGLEKLFF

d_gene: .
j_gene: TRBJ1-2
abundance: .
v_gene: TRBV25-1
len: 13
CDR3nt: TGTGCCAGCAGACCTACTCTTGAGGGTGGCTACACCTTC
CDR3aa: CASRPTLEGGYTF

d_gene: .
j_gene: TRBJ1-2
abundance: .
v_gene: TRBV30
len: 12
CDR3nt: TGTGCCTGGAGTTTAGGGGAATATGGCTACACCTTC
CDR3aa: CAWSLGEYGYTF

d_gene: .
j_gene: TRBJ1-1
abundance: .
v_gene: TRBV30
len: 13
CDR3nt: TGTGCCTGGAGACATGGAGTGAACACTGAAGCTTTCTTT
CDR3aa: CAWRHGVNTEAFF

d_gene: TRBD1
j_gene: TRBJ2-1
abundance: .
v_gene: TRBV5-1
len: 15
CDR3nt: TGCGCCAGCAGCCCCCCGGGACAGGGGGTGGTGGGGCAGTTCTTC
CDR3aa: CASSPPGQGVVGQFF

d_gene: TRBD1
j_gene: TRBJ1-1
abundance: .
v_gene: TRBV19
len: 15
CDR3nt: TGTGCCAGTAGTGTGGACAGGGCGGCGAACACTGAAGCTTTCTTT
CDR3aa: CASSVDRAANTEAFF

d_gene: .
j_gene: TRBJ2-7
abundance: .
v_gene: TRBV6-5
len: 15
CDR3nt: TGTGCCAGCAGTTACTCTTGGACACGACGGTCCGAGCAGTACTTC
CDR3aa: CASSYSWTRRSEQYF

d_gene: .
j_gene: TRBJ2-1
abundance: .
v_gene: TRBV27
len: 15
CDR3nt: TGTGCCAGCAGTTCGGTAGGGGGCTCCTACAATGAGCAGTTCTTC
CDR3aa: CASSSVGGSYNEQFF

d_gene: TRBD2
j_gene: TRBJ2-2
abundance: .
v_gene: TRBV24-1
len: 17
CDR3nt: TGTGCCACCAGTGATTTGGGCGTCGGGGGGGGCACCGGGGAGCTGTTTTTT
CDR3aa: CATSDLGVGGGTGELFF

d_gene: TRBD2
j_gene: TRBJ2-1
abundance: .
v_gene: TRBV7-8
len: 19
CDR3nt: TGTGCCAGCAGCTTAGCGCTAGCGGGGGCCTCTAGCTCCTACAATGAGCAGTTCTTC
CDR3aa: CASSLALAGASSSYNEQFF

d_gene: TRBD1
j_gene: TRBJ2-7
abundance: .
v_gene: TRBV30
len: 13
CDR3nt: TGTGCCTGGAGTGGGACAGGGGGTTTTGAGCAGTACTTC
CDR3aa: CAWSGTGGFEQYF

d_gene: TRBD1
j_gene: TRBJ1-2
abundance: .
v_gene: TRBV28
len: 13
CDR3nt: TGTGCCAGCAGTCTGGACAGGGGGCTTGGCTACACCTTC
CDR3aa: CASSLDRGLGYTF

d_gene: .
j_gene: TRBJ1-3
abundance: .
v_gene: TRBV30
len: 14
CDR3nt: TGTGCCTGGGAGGAAGGGGTAACCGGAAACACCATATATTTT
CDR3aa: CAWEEGVTGNTIYF

d_gene: .
j_gene: TRBJ1-4
abundance: once
v_gene: TRBV29-1
len: 10
CDR3nt: TGCAGCGTTGCTAGGGAAAAACTGTTTTTT
CDR3aa: CSVAREKLFF

d_gene: .
j_gene: TRBJ1-4
abundance: .
v_gene: TRBV6-5
len: 12
CDR3nt: TGTGCCAGCGGGCGTGCTAATGAAAAACTGTTTTTT
CDR3aa: CASGRANEKLFF

d_gene: .
j_gene: TRBJ2-3
abundance: .
v_gene: TRBV15
len: 16
CDR3nt: TGTGCCACCAGCAGCACAGGGATCGGGTCCGCAGATACGCAGTATTTT
CDR3aa: CATSSTGIGSADTQYF

d_gene: .
j_gene: TRBJ2-5
abundance: .
v_gene: TRBV30
len: 13
CDR3nt: TGTGCCTGGAGTGCAGGGAGGCAAGAGACCCAGTACTTC
CDR3aa: CAWSAGRQETQYF

d_gene: TRBD1
j_gene: TRBJ1-2
abundance: .
v_gene: TRBV5-4
len: 15
CDR3nt: TGTGCCAGCAGCCGCAACAGGGGACTTAACTATGGCTACACCTTC
CDR3aa: CASSRNRGLNYGYTF

d_gene: .
j_gene: TRBJ2-1
abundance: .
v_gene: TRBV28
len: 15
CDR3nt: TGTGCCAGCAAACGACAGGGAGGTTCCTACAATGAGCAGTTCTTC
CDR3aa: CASKRQGGSYNEQFF

d_gene: TRBD1
j_gene: TRBJ2-5
abundance: .
v_gene: TRBV2
len: 15
CDR3nt: TGTGCCAGCAAGTTCGCAGGGGGCGGAGGAGAGACCCAGTACTTC
CDR3aa: CASKFAGGGGETQYF

d_gene: .
j_gene: TRBJ1-2
abundance: few
v_gene: TRBV12-3/TRBV12-4
len: 13
CDR3nt: TGTGCCAGCCGCGGGTTGGCTAACTATGGCTACACCTTC
CDR3aa: CASRGLANYGYTF

d_gene: .
j_gene: TRBJ1-1
abundance: .
v_gene: TRBV2
len: 14
CDR3nt: TGTGCCAGCAGTGAATTCGGTCCGAACACTGAAGCTTTCTTT
CDR3aa: CASSEFGPNTEAFF

d_gene: TRBD1
j_gene: TRBJ1-5
abundance: .
v_gene: TRBV2
len: 15
CDR3nt: TGTGCCAGCAGTGGCGACAGGGTCAATAATCAGCCCCAGCATTTT
CDR3aa: CASSGDRVNNQPQHF

d_gene: .
j_gene: TRBJ1-5
abundance: .
v_gene: TRBV6-5
len: 15
CDR3nt: TGTGCCAGCAGTACCGCCCTCTATAGCAATCAGCCCCAGCATTTT
CDR3aa: CASSTALYSNQPQHF

d_gene: TRBD2
j_gene: TRBJ2-3
abundance: .
v_gene: TRBV5-1
len: 15
CDR3nt: TGCGCCAGCAGAGCTGTAGCGGGGCTCACAGATACGCAGTATTTT
CDR3aa: CASRAVAGLTDTQYF

d_gene: .
j_gene: TRBJ1-1
abundance: .
v_gene: TRBV6-5
len: 16
CDR3nt: TGTGCCAGCAGTTCCTATCGGGGGGCGCTGGACACTGAAGCTTTCTTT
CDR3aa: CASSSYRGALDTEAFF

d_gene: TRBD1
j_gene: TRBJ2-1
abundance: .
v_gene: TRBV5-4
len: 14
CDR3nt: TGTGCCAGCAGATCCGGGACAGGGAACAATGAGCAGTTCTTC
CDR3aa: CASRSGTGNNEQFF

d_gene: .
j_gene: TRBJ1-2
abundance: .
v_gene: TRBV5-4
len: 15
CDR3nt: TGTGCCAGCAAGCAGGACAGCCTAACTCGATATGGCTACACCTTC
CDR3aa: CASKQDSLTRYGYTF

d_gene: .
j_gene: TRBJ2-6
abundance: .
v_gene: TRBV2
len: 17
CDR3nt: TGTGCCAGCAGCGCTGTCGTCATTAGCTCTGGGGCCAACGTCCTGACTTTC
CDR3aa: CASSAVVISSGANVLTF